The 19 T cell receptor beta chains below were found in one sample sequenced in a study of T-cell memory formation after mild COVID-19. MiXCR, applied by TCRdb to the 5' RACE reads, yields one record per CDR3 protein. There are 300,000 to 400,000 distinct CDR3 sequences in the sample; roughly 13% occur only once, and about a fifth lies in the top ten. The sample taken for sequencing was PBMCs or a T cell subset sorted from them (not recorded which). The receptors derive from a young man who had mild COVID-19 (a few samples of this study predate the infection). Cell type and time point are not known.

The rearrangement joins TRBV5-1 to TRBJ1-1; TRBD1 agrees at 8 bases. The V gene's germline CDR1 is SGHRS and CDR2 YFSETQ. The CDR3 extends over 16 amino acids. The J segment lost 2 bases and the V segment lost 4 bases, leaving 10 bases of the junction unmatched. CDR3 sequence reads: CASSPDQGARNTEAFF. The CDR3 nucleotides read TGCGCCAGCAGCCCGGACCAGGGGGCGCGAAACACTGAAGCTTTCTTT.

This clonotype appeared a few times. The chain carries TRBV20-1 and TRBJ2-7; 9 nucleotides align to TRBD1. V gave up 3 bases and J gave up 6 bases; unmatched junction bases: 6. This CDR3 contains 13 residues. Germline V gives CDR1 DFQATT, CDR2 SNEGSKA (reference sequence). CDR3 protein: CSASAQGAVEQYF. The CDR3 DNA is TGCAGTGCTAGTGCACAGGGGGCGGTCGAGCAGTACTTC.

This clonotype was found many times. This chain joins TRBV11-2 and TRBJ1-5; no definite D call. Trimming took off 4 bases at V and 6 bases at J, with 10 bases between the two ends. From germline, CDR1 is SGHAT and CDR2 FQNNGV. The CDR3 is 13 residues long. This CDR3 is CASSSDGFQPQHF. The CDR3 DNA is TGTGCCAGCAGCTCCGACGGGTTTCAGCCCCAGCATTTT. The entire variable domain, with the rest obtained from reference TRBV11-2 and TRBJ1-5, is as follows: EAGVAQSPRYKIIEKRQSVAFWCNPISGHATLYWYQQILGQGPKLLIQFQNNGVVDDSQLPKDRFSAERLKGVDSTLKIQPAKLEDSAVYLCASSSDGFQPQHFGDGTRLSIL.

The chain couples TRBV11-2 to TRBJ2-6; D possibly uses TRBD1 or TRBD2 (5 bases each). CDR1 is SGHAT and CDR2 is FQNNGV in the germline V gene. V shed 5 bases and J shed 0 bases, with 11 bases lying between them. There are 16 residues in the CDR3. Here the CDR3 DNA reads TGTGCCAGCAGCCTATTAGGGACCTCTGGGGCCAACGTCCTGACTTTC. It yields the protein CASSLLGTSGANVLTF.

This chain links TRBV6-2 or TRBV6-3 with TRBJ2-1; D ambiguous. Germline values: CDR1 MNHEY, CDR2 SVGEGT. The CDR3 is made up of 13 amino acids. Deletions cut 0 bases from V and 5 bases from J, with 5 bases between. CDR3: CASSYSSNNEQFF. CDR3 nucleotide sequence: TGTGCCAGCAGTTACTCGTCTAACAATGAGCAGTTCTTC.

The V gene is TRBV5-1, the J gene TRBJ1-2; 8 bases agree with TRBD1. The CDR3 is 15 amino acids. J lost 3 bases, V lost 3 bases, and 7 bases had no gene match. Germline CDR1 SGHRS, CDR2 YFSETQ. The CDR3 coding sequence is TGCGCCAGCAGCTCCGACAGGGGAATTGACTATGGCTACACCTTC. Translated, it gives CASSSDRGIDYGYTF.

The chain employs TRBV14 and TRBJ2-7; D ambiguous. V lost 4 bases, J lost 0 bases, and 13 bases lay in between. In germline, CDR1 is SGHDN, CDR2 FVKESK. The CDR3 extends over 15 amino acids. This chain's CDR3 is CASSPELGFSYEQYF. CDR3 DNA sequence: TGTGCCAGCAGCCCGGAATTAGGATTCTCCTACGAGCAGTACTTC.

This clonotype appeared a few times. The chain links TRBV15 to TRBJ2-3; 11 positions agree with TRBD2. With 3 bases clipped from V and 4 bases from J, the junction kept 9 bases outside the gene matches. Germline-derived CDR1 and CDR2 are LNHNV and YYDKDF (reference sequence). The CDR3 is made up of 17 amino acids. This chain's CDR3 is CATSSTVAGGPADTQYF. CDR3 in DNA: TGTGCCACCAGCAGCACTGTAGCGGGGGGGCCGGCAGATACGCAGTATTTT. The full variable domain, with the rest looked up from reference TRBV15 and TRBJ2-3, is DAMVIQNPRYQVTQFGKPVTLSCSQTLNHNVMYWYQQKSSQAPKLLFHYYDKDFNNEADTPDNFQSRRPNTSFCFLDIRSPGLGDTAMYLCATSSTVAGGPADTQYFGPGTRLTVL.

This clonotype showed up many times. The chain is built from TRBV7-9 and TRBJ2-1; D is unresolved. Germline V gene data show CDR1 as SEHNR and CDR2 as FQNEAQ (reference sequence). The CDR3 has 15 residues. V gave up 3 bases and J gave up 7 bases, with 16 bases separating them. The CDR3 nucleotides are TGTGCCAGCAGCTTCCCGCCCCGGTTGGGAAATGAGCAGTTCTTC. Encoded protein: CASSFPPRLGNEQFF.

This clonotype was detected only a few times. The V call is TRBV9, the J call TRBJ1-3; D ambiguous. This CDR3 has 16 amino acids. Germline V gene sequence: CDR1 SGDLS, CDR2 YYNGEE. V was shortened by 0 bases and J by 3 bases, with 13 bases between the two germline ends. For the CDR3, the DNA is TGTGCCAGCAGCGTAGAGGGCAGCCGCGATGGAAACACCATATATTTT. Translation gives CASSVEGSRDGNTIYF.

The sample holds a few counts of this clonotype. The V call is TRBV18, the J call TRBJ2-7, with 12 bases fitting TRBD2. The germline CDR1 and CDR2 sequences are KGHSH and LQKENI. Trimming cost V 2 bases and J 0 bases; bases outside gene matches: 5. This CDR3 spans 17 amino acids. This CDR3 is CASSPALAGGNSYEQYF. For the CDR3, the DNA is TGTGCCAGCTCACCAGCACTAGCGGGGGGCAACTCCTACGAGCAGTACTTC.

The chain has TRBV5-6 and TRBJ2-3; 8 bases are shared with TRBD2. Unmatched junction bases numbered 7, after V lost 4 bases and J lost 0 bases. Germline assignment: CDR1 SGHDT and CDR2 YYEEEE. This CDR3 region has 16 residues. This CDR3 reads CASSPGLDSSTDTQYF. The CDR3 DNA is TGTGCCAGCAGCCCGGGACTAGACTCTAGCACAGATACGCAGTATTTT.

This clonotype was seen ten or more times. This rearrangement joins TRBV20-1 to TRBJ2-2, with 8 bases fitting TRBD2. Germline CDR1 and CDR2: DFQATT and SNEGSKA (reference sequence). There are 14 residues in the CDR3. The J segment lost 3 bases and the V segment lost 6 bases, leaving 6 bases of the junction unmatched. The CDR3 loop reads CSATSGGYTGELFF. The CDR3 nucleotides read TGCAGTGCCACCAGCGGGGGCTACACCGGGGAGCTGTTTTTT.

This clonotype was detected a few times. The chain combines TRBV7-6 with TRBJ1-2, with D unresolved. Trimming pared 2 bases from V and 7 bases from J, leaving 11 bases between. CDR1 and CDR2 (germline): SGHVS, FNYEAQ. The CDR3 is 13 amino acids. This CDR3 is CASSLYGEGGYTF. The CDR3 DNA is TGTGCCAGCAGCTTATACGGCGAGGGTGGCTACACCTTC.

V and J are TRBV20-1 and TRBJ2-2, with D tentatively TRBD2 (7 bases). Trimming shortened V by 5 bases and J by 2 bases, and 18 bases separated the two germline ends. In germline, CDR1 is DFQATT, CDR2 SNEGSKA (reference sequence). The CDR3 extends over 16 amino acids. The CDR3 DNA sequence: TGCAGTGCTCCTGGGGGCGGGGGCCTTAACACCGGGGAGCTGTTTTTT. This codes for CSAPGGGGLNTGELFF.

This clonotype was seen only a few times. This chain's CDR3 is CASSLDRIYGYTF. The DNA of the CDR3 is TGTGCCAGCAGTTTGGACAGAATCTATGGCTACACCTTC. V gene TRBV6-6 combines with J gene TRBJ1-2; tentative D call: TRBD1 (6 bases). Germline V gives CDR1 MNHNY, CDR2 SVGAGI (reference sequence). The CDR3 has 13 residues. With 4 bases removed from V and 4 bases from J, the gap between germline ends came to 10 bases.

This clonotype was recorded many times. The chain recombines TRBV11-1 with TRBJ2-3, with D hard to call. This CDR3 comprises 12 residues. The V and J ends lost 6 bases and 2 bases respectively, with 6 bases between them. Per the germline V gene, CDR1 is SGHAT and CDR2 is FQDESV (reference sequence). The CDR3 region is CASRGFTDTQYF. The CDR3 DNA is TGTGCCAGCAGGGGGTTCACAGATACGCAGTATTTT.

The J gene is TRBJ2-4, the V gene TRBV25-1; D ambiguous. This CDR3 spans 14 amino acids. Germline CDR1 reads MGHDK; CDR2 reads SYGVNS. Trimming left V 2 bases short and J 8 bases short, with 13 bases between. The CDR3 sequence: CASSEAGPGDIQYF. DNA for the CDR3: TGTGCCAGCAGTGAAGCCGGACCCGGAGACATTCAGTACTTC.

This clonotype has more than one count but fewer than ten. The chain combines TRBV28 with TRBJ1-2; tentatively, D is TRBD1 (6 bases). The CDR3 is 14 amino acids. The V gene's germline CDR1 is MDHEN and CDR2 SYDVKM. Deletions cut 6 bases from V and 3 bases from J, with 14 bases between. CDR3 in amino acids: CASSSTGSYYGYTF. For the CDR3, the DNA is TGTGCCAGCAGCTCTACAGGGTCTTACTATGGCTACACCTTC.